This TCR beta chain comes out of a study of CD8+ T cells in alopecia areata. The table lists this clone with a count of one. There are 13 residues in the CDR3. The V gene lost 4 bases and the J gene lost 1 base, with 8 bases spanning the gap. CDR1 and CDR2 (germline): SGHDT, YYEEEE. Described treatment: oral pan-JAK inhibitor, 5-10 mg twice daily. Sorting of CD4+ and CD8+ T cells was performed on PBMCs. The sequencing template was cDNA reverse transcribed from extracted RNA. TCRdb's table, derived via immunoSEQ multiplex PCR, lists solely in-frame clones and lacks some. The sample includes 200,000 to 250,000 clones, about three fifths of them seen just once.

The sample consisted of CD4+ T cells sorted from blood, taken at week 4, from a patient treated with tofacitinib. This clonotype was sampled from a human donor with alopecia areata. The rearrangement links TRBV5-6 to TRBJ1-1; D is undetermined. The CDR3 spells CASSRTGNTEAFF. The CDR3 region has the DNA TGTGCCAGCAGCCGGACGGGGAACACTGAAGCTTTCTTT.